These 10 T cell receptor beta chains were sequenced from one sample in a study of T cell responses to AZD1222 COVID-19 vaccine. Here immunoSEQ multiplex PCR was the method, and the copy in TCRdb shows in-frame clones only, minus some. The sample records 110,000 to 150,000 clones, approximately 90% being singletons. This material consisted of peripheral blood, taken 28 days after the second AZD1222 dose. The source is an adult who received the AZD1222 COVID-19 vaccine.

The gene calls are TRBV7-2 and TRBJ2-7, with a weak D call TRBD2 (5 bases). Germline V CDR1 and CDR2: SGHTA, FQGNSA. Trimming shortened V by 4 bases and J by 6 bases, and 16 bases separated the two germline ends. The CDR3 sequence is 14 residues long. This CDR3 reads CASSSSDWAGEQYF. The CDR3 DNA is TGTGCCAGCAGCTCCTCGGACTGGGCAGGCGAGCAGTACTTC.

V and J are TRBV4-2 and TRBJ1-1, with D hard to call. V lost 4 bases and J lost 1, with 10 bases in between. The CDR3 is 14 residues long. The germline V gene has CDR1 LGHNA and CDR2 YNFKEQ. The CDR3 DNA follows: TGTGCCAGCAGCCCTGGTCTTGCGAACACTGAAGCTTTCTTT. Its translation is CASSPGLANTEAFF.

The V gene is TRBV7-6, the J gene TRBJ1-5; D is unclear. CDR3 length: 15 residues. The V and J ends lost 2 bases and 0 bases respectively, with 8 bases between them. Germline-derived CDR1 and CDR2 are SGHVS and FNYEAQ. This chain's CDR3 is CASSLSLTSNQPQHF. Written as DNA, the CDR3 is TGTGCCAGCAGCTTAAGTTTGACTAGCAATCAGCCCCAGCATTTT.

This clone was seen a handful of times. J is TRBJ1-3 and V is TRBV3-1 (or the pseudogene TRBV3-2); the D gene is possibly TRBD1 (5 bases). The CDR3 is made up of 14 amino acids. In germline, CDR1 is LGHDT, CDR2 YNNKEL (reference sequence). V gave up 6 bases and J gave up 9 bases, with 18 bases separating them. CDR3 nucleotide sequence: TGTGCCAGCAGTCAGACAGCGACTTCTAGCACCATATATTTT. It is translated as CASSQTATSSTIYF.

The table lists this clone with a count of one. This chain uses TRBV12-3 or TRBV12-4 with TRBJ1-5; no clear D. V lost 7 bases, J lost 0 bases, and 7 bases lay in between. The CDR3 covers 13 residues. The CDR3 loop is CASIEPSNQPQHF. CDR3 coding DNA: TGTGCCAGCATTGAGCCTAGCAATCAGCCCCAGCATTTT.

This clone has a handful of counts. This chain joins TRBV5-1 and TRBJ2-7; 11 nucleotides align to TRBD1. The CDR3 spans 13 residues. Germline lookup yields CDR1 SGHRS and CDR2 YFSETQ. J was trimmed by 5 bases and V by 5 bases; bases with no gene match: 3. CDR3 in DNA: TGCGCCAGCAGTCGGGGACAGGGGGACGAGCAGTACTTC. Its protein is CASSRGQGDEQYF.

Points on this clone: One junction end disagrees with the germline gene, perhaps due to a read error. The CDR3 loop is CASSQVPPYTEQFF. The CDR3 DNA follows: TGTGCCAGCAGCCAGGTACCCCCTTACACTGAGCAGTTCTTC. The genes are TRBV14 and TRBJ2-1, with D unclear. The CDR3 sequence is 14 residues long. Germline V gene data show CDR1 as SGHDN and CDR2 as FVKESK.

V usage is TRBV9 and J usage is TRBJ2-2; D is undetermined. Trimming removed 2 bases at V and 6 bases at J, with 8 bases between. CDR1 and CDR2 from the germline V gene are SGDLS and YYNGEE. The CDR3 covers 13 residues. CDR3 in DNA: TGTGCCAGCAGCGTCCGGGTCGCCGGGGAGCTGTTTTTT. Translating gives CASSVRVAGELFF. The full variable domain, rest sourced from reference TRBV9 and TRBJ2-2, is DSGVTQTPKHLITATGQRVTLRCSPRSGDLSVYWYQQSLDQGLQFLIQYYNGEERAKGNILERFSAQQFPDLHSELNLSSLELGDSALYFCASSVRVAGELFFGEGSRLTVL.

The chain uses TRBV30 and TRBJ1-5; 8 bases fit TRBD1. V shed 0 bases and J 2 bases; nucleotides not matched to a gene: 3. This CDR3 region has 15 residues. Germline lookup yields CDR1 GTSNPN and CDR2 SVGIG (reference sequence). The CDR3 reads CAWSVGTGGNQPQHF. CDR3 DNA sequence: TGTGCCTGGAGTGTAGGGACAGGAGGCAATCAGCCCCAGCATTTT.

The chain carries TRBV5-1 and TRBJ2-2, with TRBD1 identical over 9 bases. The trim removed 7 bases at V and 2 bases at J, leaving 12 bases unmatched. Germline assignment: CDR1 SGHRS and CDR2 YFSETQ. This CDR3 contains 17 residues. The CDR3 DNA follows: TGCGCCAGCGGCGCGATTAAGACAGGGGGTAACACCGGGGAGCTGTTTTTT. It translates to CASGAIKTGGNTGELFF.